A single sample is the source of the 13 T cell receptor beta chains below, sequenced in a study of regulatory T cells in long-lasting Graves disease. According to the study, TCR beta libraries were built with iRepertoire HTBI primers and CDR3-region Arm-PCR. TCRdb re-called the multiplex PCR reads with MiXCR, one entry per CDR3 protein. The table lists hundreds of thousands of distinct CDR3 sequences, less than 20% of them singletons. Noted time point: newly diagnosed GD, antithyroid drugs for less than 3 months. From RNA extracted from PBMCs, the TCR library was made. These data were also filed under a second study, of T cells in Graves' hyperthyroidism and ophthalmopathy.

The sample was peripheral blood mononuclear cells (PBMCs), taken at new diagnosis, from a patient treated with antithyroid drugs. These TCRs come from a young woman with Graves disease.

This clonotype was observed many times. The genes are TRBV20-1 and TRBJ2-7, with 9 positions matching TRBD1. There are 13 residues in the CDR3. Germline loops: CDR1 DFQATT, CDR2 SNEGSKA (reference sequence). The trim removed 3 bases at V and 8 bases at J, leaving 8 bases unmatched. The CDR3 loop reads CSARGTGQFQQYF. The CDR3 DNA sequence: TGCAGTGCTAGGGGGACAGGGCAGTTCCAGCAGTACTTC.

The chain recombines TRBV20-1 with TRBJ1-1, with a possible D match to TRBD1 (6 bases). Trimming took 3 bases from V and 5 from J, leaving 25 bases between them. This CDR3 region has 17 residues. Germline CDR1 reads DFQATT; CDR2 reads SNEGSKA (reference sequence). CDR3 DNA sequence: TGCAGTGCTAGGGCCCCCTTGCGCCGGGGGCTAGGTACTGAAGCTTTCTTT. Amino acids: CSARAPLRRGLGTEAFF.

This clonotype was detected ten times or more. The J gene is TRBJ1-2, the V gene TRBV5-8, with TRBD1 as a possible D gene (5 bases). Deletions cut 1 base from V and 0 bases from J, with 13 bases between. CDR1 is SGHTS, CDR2 YDEGEE, per germline. The CDR3 has 16 residues. CDR3 loop: CASSLFKGEANYGYTF. The CDR3 DNA reads as TGTGCCAGCAGCTTGTTTAAAGGGGAGGCTAACTATGGCTACACCTTC.

The V gene is TRBV4-1, the J gene TRBJ2-3; maybe TRBD2 (5 bases). The CDR3 length is 16 residues. The ends were cut back, 1 base at V and 2 bases at J, with 13 bases in the middle. Germline V gives CDR1 MGHRA, CDR2 YSYEKL. This CDR3 is CASSQARTGDTDTQYF. CDR3 coding DNA: TGCGCCAGCAGCCAAGCCCGGACTGGAGACACAGATACGCAGTATTTT.

This clonotype was counted between two and nine times. The chain carries TRBV28 and TRBJ2-7; 8 bases map to TRBD2. Germline V CDR1 and CDR2: MDHEN, SYDVKM. After removal of 2 bases from V and 5 bases from J, the junction contained 14 bases not matched to a gene. The CDR3 extends over 17 amino acids. CDR3 DNA: TGTGCCAGCAGTTTACGGGGGGCCTGGACTAGCTCTGACGAGCAGTACTTC. The encoded protein is CASSLRGAWTSSDEQYF.

This clonotype was seen a few times. V is TRBV7-9 and J is TRBJ2-2, with 8 nucleotides matching TRBD2. This CDR3 is built from 16 residues. Germline CDR1 SEHNR, CDR2 FQNEAQ (reference sequence). J was trimmed by 5 bases and V by 5 bases; bases with no gene match: 10. Written as DNA, the CDR3 is TGTGCCAGCAGCACACTCGGGGGGGGCGAGACCGGGGAGCTGTTTTTT. Its protein product is CASSTLGGGETGELFF.

This clonotype was seen repeatedly, ten times or more. The chain combines TRBV5-6 with TRBJ2-5; 9 nucleotides agree with TRBD2. Germline lookup yields CDR1 SGHDT and CDR2 YYEEEE. This CDR3 spans 15 amino acids. The trim removed 4 bases at V and 2 bases at J, leaving 6 bases unmatched. Here the CDR3 reads CASSPSGRIQETQYF. Written as DNA, the CDR3 is TGTGCCAGCAGCCCCAGCGGGAGGATACAAGAGACCCAGTACTTC. Looking up the rest from reference TRBV5-6 and TRBJ2-5 gives the full variable domain: DAGVTQSPTHLIKTRGQQVTLRCSPKSGHDTVSWYQQALGQGPQFIFQYYEEEERQRGNFPDRFSGHQFPNYSSELNVNALLLGDSALYLCASSPSGRIQETQYFGPGTRLLVL.

This clonotype was picked up many times. The V call is TRBV15, the J call TRBJ2-2; D possibly corresponds to TRBD2 (6 bases). The CDR3 extends over 17 amino acids. The V gene lost 4 bases and the J gene lost 4 bases, with 19 bases spanning the gap. The germline V gene has CDR1 LNHNV and CDR2 YYDKDF (reference sequence). The chain's CDR3 is CATSINRDLGPTGELFF. The CDR3, as DNA: TGTGCCACCAGCATCAACCGGGACTTAGGCCCCACCGGGGAGCTGTTTTTT.

Remarks on this clonotype: A read error is likely here: a far larger clone is one base away. V gene TRBV7-6 combines with J gene TRBJ2-2; TRBD2 matches at 9 bases. The CDR3 runs 14 residues. The germline V gene has CDR1 SGHVS and CDR2 FNYEAQ. After removal of 11 bases from V and 6 bases from J, the junction contained 10 bases not matched to a gene. CDR3 sequence reads: CAGLIAGVAGELFF. CDR3 coding DNA: TGTGCCGGTCTCATAGCGGGAGTGGCCGGGGAGCTGTTTTTT.

This clonotype was counted only a few times. J is TRBJ2-7 and V is TRBV6-2 or TRBV6-3; D may match TRBD1 or TRBD2 (6 bases each). Germline-derived CDR1 and CDR2 are MNHEY and SVGEGT. V lost 6 bases, J lost 3 bases, and 24 bases lay in between. This CDR3 comprises 17 residues. The CDR3 loop reads CASSSGGGGHQDYEQYF. The DNA for the CDR3 is TGTGCCAGCAGCTCCGGCGGAGGGGGGCATCAAGACTACGAGCAGTACTTC.

This clonotype was recorded a few times. DNA of the CDR3: TGTGCCAGCAGCGTACCGGGAGGGGAAGAGACCCAGTACTTC. It specifies CASSVPGGEETQYF. The V gene is TRBV11-1, the J gene TRBJ2-5; TRBD2 aligns across 8 bases. There are 14 residues in the CDR3. CDR1 is SGHAT and CDR2 is FQDESV in the germline V gene (reference sequence). Trimming removed 5 bases from V and 3 bases from J; junction bases left unmatched: 5.

This clonotype was recorded many times. Just one base apart from a much larger clone, this may be a read error. This chain connects TRBV11-2 to TRBJ2-2; no definite D call. The CDR3 spans 11 residues. Per germline, CDR1 SGHAT and CDR2 FQNNGV. Trimming took 2 bases from V and 7 from J, leaving 2 bases between them. CDR3 protein: CASSLIGELFF. CDR3 nucleotides: TGTGCCAGCAGCTTAATCGGGGAGCTGTTTTTT.

This clonotype was observed a single time. This could be a read error, since a much larger clone is one nucleotide away. CDR3 nucleotides: TGTGCCAGCTCACCCTACGCACCGGGGAGCGGGAGCTCCTACGAGCAGTACTTC. Translating gives CASSPYAPGSGSSYEQYF. This sequence joins TRBV18 and TRBJ2-7; 8 positions match TRBD2. Germline CDR1 and CDR2: KGHSH and LQKENI. CDR3 length: 18 amino acids. J gave up 0 bases and V 3 bases, and 13 bases lay outside the gene matches.